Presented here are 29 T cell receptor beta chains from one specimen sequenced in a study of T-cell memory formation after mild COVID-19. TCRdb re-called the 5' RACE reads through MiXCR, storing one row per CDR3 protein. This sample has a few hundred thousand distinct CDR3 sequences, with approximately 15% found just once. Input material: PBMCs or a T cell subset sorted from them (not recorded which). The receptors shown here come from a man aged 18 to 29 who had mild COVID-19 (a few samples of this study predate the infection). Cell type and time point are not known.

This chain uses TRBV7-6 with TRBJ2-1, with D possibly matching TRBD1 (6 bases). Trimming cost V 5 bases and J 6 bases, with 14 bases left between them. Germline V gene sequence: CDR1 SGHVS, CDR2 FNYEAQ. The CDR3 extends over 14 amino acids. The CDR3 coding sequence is TGTGCCAGCAGCATTAGCCCAGGGGTCAATGAGCAGTTCTTC. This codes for CASSISPGVNEQFF. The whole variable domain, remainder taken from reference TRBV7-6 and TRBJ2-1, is GAGVSQSPRYKVTKRGQDVALRCDPISGHVSLYWYRQALGQGPEFLTYFNYEAQQDKSGLPNDRFSAERPEGSISTLTIQRTEQRDSAMYRCASSISPGVNEQFFGPGTRLTVL.

The CDR3 DNA follows: TGCGCCAGCAGCTTATCCGGGACTAGCGGGGGGGCCACAGATACGCAGTATTTT. This sequence encodes CASSLSGTSGGATDTQYF. This sequence joins TRBV4-1 and TRBJ2-3; 16 positions agree with TRBD2. The CDR3 consists of 18 residues. Trimming at V came to 5 bases and at J to 2 bases, leaving 7 bases not matched to a gene. CDR1 and CDR2 from the germline V gene are MGHRA and YSYEKL.

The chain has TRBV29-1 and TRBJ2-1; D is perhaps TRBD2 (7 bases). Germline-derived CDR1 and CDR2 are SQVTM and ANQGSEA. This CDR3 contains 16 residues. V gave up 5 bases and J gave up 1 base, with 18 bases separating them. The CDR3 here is CSVWGAGAGSYNEQFF. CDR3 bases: TGCAGCGTTTGGGGGGCGGGGGCTGGATCCTACAATGAGCAGTTCTTC.

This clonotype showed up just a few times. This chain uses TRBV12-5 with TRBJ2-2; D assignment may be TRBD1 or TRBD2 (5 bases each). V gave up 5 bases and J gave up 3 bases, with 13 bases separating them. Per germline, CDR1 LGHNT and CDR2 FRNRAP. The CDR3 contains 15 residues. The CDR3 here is CASGPGMGDTGELFF. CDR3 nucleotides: TGTGCTAGTGGTCCAGGGATGGGGGACACCGGGGAGCTGTTTTTT.

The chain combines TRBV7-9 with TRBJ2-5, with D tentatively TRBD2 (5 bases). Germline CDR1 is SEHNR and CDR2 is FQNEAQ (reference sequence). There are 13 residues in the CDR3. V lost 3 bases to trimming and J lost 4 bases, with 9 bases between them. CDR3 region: CASSLVEGETQYF. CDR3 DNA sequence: TGTGCCAGCAGCTTGGTCGAGGGAGAGACCCAGTACTTC.

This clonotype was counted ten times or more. DNA of the CDR3: TGCGCCAGCAGTCCCGAGGGGGCAGATACGCAGTATTTT. This encodes CASSPEGADTQYF. The V and J genes are TRBV5-1 and TRBJ2-3; the D gene is possibly TRBD1 (6 bases). The CDR3 length is 13 residues. The germline V and J ends were trimmed by 5 bases and 4 bases, with 11 bases remaining between them. Per germline, CDR1 SGHRS and CDR2 YFSETQ.

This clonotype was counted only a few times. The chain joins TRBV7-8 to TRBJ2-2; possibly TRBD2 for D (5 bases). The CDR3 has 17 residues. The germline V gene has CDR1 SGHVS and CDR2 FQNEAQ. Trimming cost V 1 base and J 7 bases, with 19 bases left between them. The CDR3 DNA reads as TGTGCCAGCAGCTTAGTTGGCTGGACTGCCGGTGACGGGGAGCTGTTTTTT. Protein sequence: CASSLVGWTAGDGELFF.

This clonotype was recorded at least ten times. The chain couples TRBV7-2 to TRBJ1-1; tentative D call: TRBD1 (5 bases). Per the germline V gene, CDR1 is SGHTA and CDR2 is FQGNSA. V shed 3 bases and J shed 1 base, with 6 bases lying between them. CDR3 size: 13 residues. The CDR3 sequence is CASSFQGNTEAFF. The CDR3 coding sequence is TGTGCCAGCAGCTTTCAGGGGAACACTGAAGCTTTCTTT.

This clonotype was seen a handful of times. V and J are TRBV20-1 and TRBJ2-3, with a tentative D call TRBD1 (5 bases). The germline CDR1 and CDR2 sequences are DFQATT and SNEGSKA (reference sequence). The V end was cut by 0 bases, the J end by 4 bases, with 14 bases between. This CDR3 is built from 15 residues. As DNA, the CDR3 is TGCAGTGCTAGAGATGCCCAGGGCCGGCCAGATACGCAGTATTTT. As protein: CSARDAQGRPDTQYF.

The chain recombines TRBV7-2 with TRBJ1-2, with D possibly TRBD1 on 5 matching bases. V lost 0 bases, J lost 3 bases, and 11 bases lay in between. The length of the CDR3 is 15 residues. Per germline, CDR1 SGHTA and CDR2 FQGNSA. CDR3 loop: CASSLAGTLDYGYTF. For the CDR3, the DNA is TGTGCCAGCAGCTTAGCAGGGACCTTAGACTATGGCTACACCTTC.

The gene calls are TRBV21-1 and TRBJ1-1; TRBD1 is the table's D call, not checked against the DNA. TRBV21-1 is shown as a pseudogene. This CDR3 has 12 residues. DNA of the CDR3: TGTGCCAGCAGCAAAGGGAACAGGGAGACTTTCTTT. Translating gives CASSKGNRETFF.

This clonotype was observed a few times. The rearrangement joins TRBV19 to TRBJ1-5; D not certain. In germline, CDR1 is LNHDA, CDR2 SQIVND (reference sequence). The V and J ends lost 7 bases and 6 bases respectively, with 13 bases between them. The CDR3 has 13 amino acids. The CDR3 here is CASTGSMVQPQHF. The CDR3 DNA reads TGTGCCAGTACTGGTTCTATGGTTCAGCCCCAGCATTTT.

CDR3 sequence: CALRGGATDTQYF. The CDR3 coding sequence is TGTGCCCTCCGGGGCGGCGCCACAGATACGCAGTATTTT. The chain employs TRBV10-3 and TRBJ2-3, with D tentatively TRBD1 or TRBD2 (5 bases each). CDR1 and CDR2 (germline): ENHRY, SYGVKD. The V end was cut by 11 bases, the J end by 2 bases, with 14 bases between. The CDR3 sequence is 13 residues long.

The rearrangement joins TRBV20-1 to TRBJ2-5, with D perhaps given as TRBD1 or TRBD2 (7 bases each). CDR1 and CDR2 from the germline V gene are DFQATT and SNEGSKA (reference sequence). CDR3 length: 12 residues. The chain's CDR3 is CSAGGDWETQYF. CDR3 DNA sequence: TGCAGCGCAGGGGGGGATTGGGAGACCCAGTACTTC.

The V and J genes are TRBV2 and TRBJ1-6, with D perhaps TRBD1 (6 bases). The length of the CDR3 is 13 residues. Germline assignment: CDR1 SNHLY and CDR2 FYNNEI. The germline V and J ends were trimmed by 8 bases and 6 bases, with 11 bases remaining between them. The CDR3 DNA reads TGTGCCAGCCACAGGGCTCCTAATTCACCCCTCCACTTT. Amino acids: CASHRAPNSPLHF.

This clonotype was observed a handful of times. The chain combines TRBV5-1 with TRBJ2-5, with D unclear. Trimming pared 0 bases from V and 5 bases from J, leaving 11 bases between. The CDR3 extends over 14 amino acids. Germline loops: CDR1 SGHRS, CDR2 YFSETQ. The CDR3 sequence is CASSLVPVTETQYF. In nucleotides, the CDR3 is TGCGCCAGCAGCTTGGTACCCGTGACGGAGACCCAGTACTTC.

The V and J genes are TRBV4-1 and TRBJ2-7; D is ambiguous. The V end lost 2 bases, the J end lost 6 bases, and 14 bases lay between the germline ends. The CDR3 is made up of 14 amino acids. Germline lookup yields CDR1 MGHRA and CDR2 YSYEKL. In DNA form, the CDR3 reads TGCGCCAGCAGCCAAATAAGGCAGGTTGGCGAGCAGTACTTC. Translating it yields CASSQIRQVGEQYF.

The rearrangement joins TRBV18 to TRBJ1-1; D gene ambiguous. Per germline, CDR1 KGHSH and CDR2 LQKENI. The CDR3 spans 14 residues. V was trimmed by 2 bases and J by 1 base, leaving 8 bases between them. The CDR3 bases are TGTGCCAGCTCACCATCACCGGGGAACACTGAAGCTTTCTTT. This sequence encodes CASSPSPGNTEAFF.

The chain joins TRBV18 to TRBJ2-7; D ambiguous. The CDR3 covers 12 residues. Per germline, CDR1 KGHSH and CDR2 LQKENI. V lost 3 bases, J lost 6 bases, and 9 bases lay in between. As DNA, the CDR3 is TGTGCCAGCTCACCCGAGGTCGGCGAGCAGTACGTC. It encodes CASSPEVGEQYV.

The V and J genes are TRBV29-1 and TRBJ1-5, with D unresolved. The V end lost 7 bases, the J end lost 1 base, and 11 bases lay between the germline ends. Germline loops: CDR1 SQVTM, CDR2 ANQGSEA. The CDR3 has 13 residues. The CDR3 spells CSAAGNSNQPQHF. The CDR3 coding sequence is TGCAGCGCGGCGGGGAACAGCAATCAGCCCCAGCATTTT.

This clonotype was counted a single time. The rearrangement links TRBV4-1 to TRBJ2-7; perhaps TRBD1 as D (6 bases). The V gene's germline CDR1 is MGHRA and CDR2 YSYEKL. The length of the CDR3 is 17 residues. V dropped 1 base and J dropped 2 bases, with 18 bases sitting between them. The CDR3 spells CASSQVFGGSLTYEQYV. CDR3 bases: TGCGCCAGCAGCCAAGTTTTTGGGGGCAGTTTGACCTACGAGCAGTACGTC.

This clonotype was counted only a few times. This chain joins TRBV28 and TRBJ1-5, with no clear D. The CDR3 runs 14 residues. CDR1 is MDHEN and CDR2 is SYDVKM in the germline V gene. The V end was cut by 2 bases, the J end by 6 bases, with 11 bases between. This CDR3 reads CASSLVGQAQPQHF. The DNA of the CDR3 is TGTGCCAGCAGTTTAGTTGGCCAGGCTCAGCCCCAGCATTTT.

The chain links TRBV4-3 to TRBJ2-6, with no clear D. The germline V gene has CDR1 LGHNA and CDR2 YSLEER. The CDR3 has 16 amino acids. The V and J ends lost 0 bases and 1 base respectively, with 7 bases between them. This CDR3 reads CASSQDVSSGANVLTF. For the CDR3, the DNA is TGCGCCAGCAGCCAAGATGTTTCGTCTGGGGCCAACGTCCTGACTTTC.

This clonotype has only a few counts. DNA of the CDR3: TGTGCCAGTGGATCGGTGGCAACCGGGGCCAACGTCCTGACTTTC. This gives the protein CASGSVATGANVLTF. The chain carries TRBV19 and TRBJ2-6; D gene unclear. The CDR3 has 15 residues. The V gene lost 8 bases and the J gene lost 4 bases, with 15 bases spanning the gap. The germline V gene has CDR1 LNHDA and CDR2 SQIVND (reference sequence).

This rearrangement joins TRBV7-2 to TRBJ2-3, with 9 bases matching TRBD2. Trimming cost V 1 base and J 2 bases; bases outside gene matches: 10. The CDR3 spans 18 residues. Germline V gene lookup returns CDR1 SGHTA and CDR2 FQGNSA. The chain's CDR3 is CASSLVGSGGTITDTQYF. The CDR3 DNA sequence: TGTGCCAGCAGCTTAGTAGGTAGCGGGGGCACCATCACAGATACGCAGTATTTT.

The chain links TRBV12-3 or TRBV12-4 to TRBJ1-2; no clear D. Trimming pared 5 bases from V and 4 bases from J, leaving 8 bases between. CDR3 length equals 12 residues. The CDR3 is CASSPFFYGYTF. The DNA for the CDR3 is TGTGCCAGCAGTCCCTTTTTCTATGGCTACACCTTC.

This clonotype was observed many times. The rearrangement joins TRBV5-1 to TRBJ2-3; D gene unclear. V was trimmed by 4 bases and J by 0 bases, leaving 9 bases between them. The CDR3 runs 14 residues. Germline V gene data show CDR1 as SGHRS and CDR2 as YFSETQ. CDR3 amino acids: CASSPNFSTDTQYF. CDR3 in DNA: TGCGCCAGCAGCCCCAACTTCAGCACAGATACGCAGTATTTT.

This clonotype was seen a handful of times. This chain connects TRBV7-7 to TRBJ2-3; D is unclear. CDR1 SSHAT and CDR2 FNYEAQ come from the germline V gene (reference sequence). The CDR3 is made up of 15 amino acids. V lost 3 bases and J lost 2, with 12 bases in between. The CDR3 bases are TGTGCCAGCAGCTTGTATCGCGGAGACACAGATACGCAGTATTTT. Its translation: CASSLYRGDTDTQYF.

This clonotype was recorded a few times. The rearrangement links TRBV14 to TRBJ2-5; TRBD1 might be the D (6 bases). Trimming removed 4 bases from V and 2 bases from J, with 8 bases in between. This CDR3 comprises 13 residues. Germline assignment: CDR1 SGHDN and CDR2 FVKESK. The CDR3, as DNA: TGTGCCAGCAGCCGGACAGCGCAAGAGACCCAGTACTTC. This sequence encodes CASSRTAQETQYF.